This TCR beta chain originates from a study of OX40 agonist ivuxolimab in advanced cancers. About the research overall: Dose-escalation patients were diagnosed with hepatocellular carcinoma, melanoma, renal cell cancer or head and neck cancer. Cohort: approximately 83% men, mean age about 60, aged about 20 to 90.

General observations from the study: CD8+ T cells (on average) carried more expanded clones than CD4+ T cells.

V dropped 4 bases and J dropped 6; count of bases not matched to a gene: 3. The CDR3 contains 14 residues. In germline, CDR1 is SGHDN, CDR2 FVKESK. Measured with immunoSEQ multiplex PCR; TCRdb has only the in-frame clones, and not every one. Found here are some 76,000 clones, over 75% of them singletons; the top ten hold roughly 7%. Systemic immunosuppression or a history of autoimmune disease excluded patients. About this clone itself: Its antigen is undetermined.

This receptor was obtained from an adult with an advanced solid tumor such as melanoma, head and neck, liver or kidney cancer. Sequencing used CD4+ or CD8+ T cells sorted from blood, obtained in a trial of the OX40 agonist ivuxolimab. The chain couples TRBV14 to TRBJ2-1; 10 nucleotides align to TRBD1. The CDR3 sequence: CASSPRDRGNEQFF. The CDR3 region has the DNA TGTGCCAGCAGCCCCCGGGACAGGGGCAATGAGCAGTTCTTC.